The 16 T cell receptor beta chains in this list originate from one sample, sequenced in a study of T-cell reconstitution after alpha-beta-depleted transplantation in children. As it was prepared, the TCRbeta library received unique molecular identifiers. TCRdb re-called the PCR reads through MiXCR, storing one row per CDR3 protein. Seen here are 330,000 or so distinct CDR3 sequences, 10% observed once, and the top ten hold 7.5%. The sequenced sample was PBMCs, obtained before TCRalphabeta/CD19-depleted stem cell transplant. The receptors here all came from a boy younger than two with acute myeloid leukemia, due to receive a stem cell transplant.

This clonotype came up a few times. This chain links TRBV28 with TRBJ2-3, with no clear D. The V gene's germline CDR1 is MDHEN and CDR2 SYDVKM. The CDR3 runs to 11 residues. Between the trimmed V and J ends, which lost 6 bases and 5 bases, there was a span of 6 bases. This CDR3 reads CASRLLDTQYF. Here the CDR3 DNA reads TGTGCCAGCAGACTCCTAGATACGCAGTATTTT.

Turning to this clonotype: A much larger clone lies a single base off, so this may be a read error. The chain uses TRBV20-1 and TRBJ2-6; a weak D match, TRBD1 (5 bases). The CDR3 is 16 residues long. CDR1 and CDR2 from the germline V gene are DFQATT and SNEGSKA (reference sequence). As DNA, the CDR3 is TGCTGTGCTAGACCCTGGGGCGCCTCTGGGGCCAACGTCCTGACTTTC. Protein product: CCARPWGASGANVLTF.

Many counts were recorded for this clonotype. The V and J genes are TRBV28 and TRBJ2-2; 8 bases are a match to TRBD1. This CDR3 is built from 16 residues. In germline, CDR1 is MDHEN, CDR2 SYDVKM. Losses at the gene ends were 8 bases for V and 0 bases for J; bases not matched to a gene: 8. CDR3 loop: CASRHRGKSNTGELFF. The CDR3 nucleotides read TGTGCCAGCCGACACAGGGGGAAGTCGAACACCGGGGAGCTGTTTTTT.

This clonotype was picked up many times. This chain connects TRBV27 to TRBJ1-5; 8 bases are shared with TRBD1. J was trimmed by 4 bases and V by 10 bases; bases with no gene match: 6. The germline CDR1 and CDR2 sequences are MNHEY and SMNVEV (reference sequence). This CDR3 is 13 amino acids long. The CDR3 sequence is CATRTGFNQPQHF. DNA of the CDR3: TGTGCCACCAGGACAGGGTTTAATCAGCCCCAGCATTTT.

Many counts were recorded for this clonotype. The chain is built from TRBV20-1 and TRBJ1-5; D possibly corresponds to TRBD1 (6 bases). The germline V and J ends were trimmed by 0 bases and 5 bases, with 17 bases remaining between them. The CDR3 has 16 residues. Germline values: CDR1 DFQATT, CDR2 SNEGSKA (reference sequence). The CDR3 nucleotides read TGCAGTGCTAGAGATTGGCGAACAGGGAACGATCAGCCCCAGCATTTT. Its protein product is CSARDWRTGNDQPQHF.

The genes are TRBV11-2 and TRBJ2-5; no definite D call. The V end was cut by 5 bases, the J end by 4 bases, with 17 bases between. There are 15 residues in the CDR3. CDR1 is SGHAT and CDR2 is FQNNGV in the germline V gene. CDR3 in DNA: TGTGCCAGCAGCCCTCGGACGGGCCCGGGAGAGACCCAGTACTTC. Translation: CASSPRTGPGETQYF. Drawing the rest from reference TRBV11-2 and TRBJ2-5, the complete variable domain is EAGVAQSPRYKIIEKRQSVAFWCNPISGHATLYWYQQILGQGPKLLIQFQNNGVVDDSQLPKDRFSAERLKGVDSTLKIQPAKLEDSAVYLCASSPRTGPGETQYFGPGTRLLVL.

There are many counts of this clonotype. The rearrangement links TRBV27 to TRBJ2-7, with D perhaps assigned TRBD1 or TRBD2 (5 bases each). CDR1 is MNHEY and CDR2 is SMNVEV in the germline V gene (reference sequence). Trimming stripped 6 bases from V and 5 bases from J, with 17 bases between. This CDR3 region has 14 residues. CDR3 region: CASRRGREENEQYF. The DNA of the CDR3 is TGTGCCAGCAGGAGGGGCAGGGAAGAGAACGAGCAGTACTTC.

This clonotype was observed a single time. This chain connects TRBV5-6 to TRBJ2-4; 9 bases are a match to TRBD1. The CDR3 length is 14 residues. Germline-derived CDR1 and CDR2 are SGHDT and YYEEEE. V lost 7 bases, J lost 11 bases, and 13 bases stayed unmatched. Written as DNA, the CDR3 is TGTGCCAGCGGCCCCGGGACAGGGAATAGGCTTCAGTACTTC. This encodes CASGPGTGNRLQYF.

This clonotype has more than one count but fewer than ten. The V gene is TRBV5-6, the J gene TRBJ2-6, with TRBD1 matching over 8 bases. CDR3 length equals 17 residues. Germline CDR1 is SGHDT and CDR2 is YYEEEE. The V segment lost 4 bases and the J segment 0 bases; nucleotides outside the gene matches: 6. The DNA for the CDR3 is TGTGCCAGCAGCCGGGACAGGTTCTTCTCTGGGGCCAACGTCCTGACTTTC. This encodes CASSRDRFFSGANVLTF.

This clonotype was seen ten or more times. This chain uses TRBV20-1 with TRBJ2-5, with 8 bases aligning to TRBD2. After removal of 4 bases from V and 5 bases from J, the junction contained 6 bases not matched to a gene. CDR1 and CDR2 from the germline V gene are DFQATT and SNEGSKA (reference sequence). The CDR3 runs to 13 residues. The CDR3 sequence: CSAKRGGGETQYF. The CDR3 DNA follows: TGCAGTGCTAAACGGGGGGGCGGTGAGACCCAGTACTTC.

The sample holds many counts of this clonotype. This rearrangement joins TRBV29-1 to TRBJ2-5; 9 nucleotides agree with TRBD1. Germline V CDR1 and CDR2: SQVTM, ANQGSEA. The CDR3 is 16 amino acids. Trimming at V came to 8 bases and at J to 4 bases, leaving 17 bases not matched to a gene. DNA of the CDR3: TGCAGCTTGAAAAAGCCGGGACAGGGTCCTCGAGAGACCCAGTACTTC. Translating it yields CSLKKPGQGPRETQYF. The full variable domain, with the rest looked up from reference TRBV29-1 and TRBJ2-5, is SAVISQKPSRDICQRGTSLTIQCQVDSQVTMMFWYRQQPGQSLTLIATANQGSEATYESGFVIDKFPISRPNLTFSTLTVSNMSPEDSSIYLCSLKKPGQGPRETQYFGPGTRLLVL.

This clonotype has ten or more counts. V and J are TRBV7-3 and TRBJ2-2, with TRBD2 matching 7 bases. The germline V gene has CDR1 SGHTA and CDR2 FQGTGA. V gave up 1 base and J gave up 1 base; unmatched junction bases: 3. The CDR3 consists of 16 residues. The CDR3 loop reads CASSLIGTMNTGELFF. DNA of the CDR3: TGTGCCAGCAGCTTAATCGGGACTATGAACACCGGGGAGCTGTTTTTT.

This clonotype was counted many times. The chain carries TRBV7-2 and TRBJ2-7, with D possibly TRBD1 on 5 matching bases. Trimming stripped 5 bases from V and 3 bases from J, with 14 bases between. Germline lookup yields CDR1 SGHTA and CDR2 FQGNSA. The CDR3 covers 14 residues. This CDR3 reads CASSPEGASYEQYF. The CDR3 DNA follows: TGTGCCAGCAGCCCAGAAGGGGCGAGCTACGAGCAGTACTTC.

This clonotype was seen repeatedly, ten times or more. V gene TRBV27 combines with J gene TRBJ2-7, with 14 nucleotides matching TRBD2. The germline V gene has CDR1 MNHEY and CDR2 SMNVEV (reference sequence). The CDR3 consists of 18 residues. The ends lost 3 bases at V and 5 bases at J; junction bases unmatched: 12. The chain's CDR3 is CASSFRLAGGLLRNEQYF. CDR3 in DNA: TGTGCCAGCAGTTTCAGACTAGCGGGAGGGCTTTTACGGAACGAGCAGTACTTC.

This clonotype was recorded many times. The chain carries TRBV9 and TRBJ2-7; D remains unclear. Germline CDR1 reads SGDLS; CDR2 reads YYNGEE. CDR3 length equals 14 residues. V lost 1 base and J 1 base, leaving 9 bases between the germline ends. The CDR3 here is CASSVIDGSYEQYF. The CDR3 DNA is TGTGCCAGCAGCGTAATCGACGGATCCTACGAGCAGTACTTC.

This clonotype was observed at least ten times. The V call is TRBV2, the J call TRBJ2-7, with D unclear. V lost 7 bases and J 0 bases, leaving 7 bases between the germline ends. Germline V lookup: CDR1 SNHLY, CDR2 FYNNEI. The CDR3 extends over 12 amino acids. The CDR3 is CASTRSSYEQYF. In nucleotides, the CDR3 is TGTGCCAGCACAAGGAGCTCCTACGAGCAGTACTTC.